These 7 T cell receptor beta chains were all obtained from the same sample, sequenced in a study of circulating and synovial CD4+ cells in juvenile arthritis. The assay was immunoSEQ multiplex PCR, and TCRdb's table has in-frame clones only and misses some. The top ten clones hold 4% to 6% of a sample with thousands of clones, roughly 80% of them seen once. The sequenced material came from CD4+ T cells from synovial fluid. These receptor sequences come from a human donor with juvenile idiopathic arthritis.

The chain recombines TRBV5-4 with TRBJ2-2; the match to TRBD2 covers 13 bases. The V gene end was trimmed by 3 bases and the J gene end by 5 bases; junction bases not matched to a gene: 10. This CDR3 region has 18 residues. The germline CDR1 and CDR2 sequences are SGHNT and YYREEE (reference sequence). DNA of the CDR3: TGTGCCAGCAGCTCCGGACTAGCGGGAGTTTTTGGAACCGGGGAGCTGTTTTTT. Encoded protein: CASSSGLAGVFGTGELFF.

The gene calls are TRBV11-3 and TRBJ2-1, with TRBD2 matching over 9 bases. The junction had 12 bases not matched to a gene; V was cut back by 0 bases and J by 9 bases. This CDR3 comprises 17 residues. Germline CDR1 is SGHNT and CDR2 is YENEEA. Here the CDR3 DNA reads TGTGCCAGCAGCTTAGATTTAGCGGGAGTCGGGGTTGGTGAGCAGTTCTTC. This translates into CASSLDLAGVGVGEQFF.

The rearrangement joins TRBV28 to TRBJ2-1; D is perhaps TRBD1 (5 bases). Germline V lookup: CDR1 MDHEN, CDR2 SYDVKM. The CDR3 sequence is 16 residues long. V dropped 2 bases and J dropped 0 bases, with 11 bases sitting between them. CDR3 protein: CASSLGTGSSYNEQFF. The CDR3, as DNA: TGTGCCAGCAGTTTAGGCACAGGCAGCTCCTACAATGAGCAGTTCTTC.

This clone came up once. The V call is TRBV18, the J call TRBJ2-7; TRBD1 is a possible D gene (6 bases). CDR3 length: 15 residues. Looked up from germline, CDR1 is KGHSH and CDR2 is LQKENI. Trimming took 3 bases from V and 3 from J, leaving 15 bases between them. The CDR3 sequence: CASSPRPGENYEQYF. The CDR3 nucleotides read TGTGCCAGCTCACCGCGTCCAGGGGAGAACTACGAGCAGTACTTC.

The count of this clone is one. This chain connects TRBV5-6 to TRBJ2-4; 8 bases line up with TRBD1. The CDR3 has 16 amino acids. V gave up 2 bases and J gave up 2 bases; unmatched junction bases: 6. CDR1 and CDR2 from the germline V gene are SGHDT and YYEEEE. For the CDR3, the DNA is TGTGCCAGCAGCTTATATCGGACAGGGCCCAAAAACATTCAGTACTTC. It translates to CASSLYRTGPKNIQYF.

This clone has only one observation. This sample includes further DNA sequences coding for the same CDR3. V and J are TRBV19 and TRBJ2-2; D is possibly TRBD1 (7 bases). V lost 7 bases to trimming and J lost 4 bases, with 13 bases between them. The length of the CDR3 is 14 residues. Germline CDR1 reads LNHDA; CDR2 reads SQIVND (reference sequence). The CDR3 region is CASTRDRGTGELFF. The CDR3 coding sequence is TGTGCCAGTACGCGGGACAGAGGCACCGGGGAGCTGTTTTTT.

The J gene is TRBJ1-5, the V gene TRBV23-1; maybe TRBD1 (5 bases). TRBV23-1 is flagged as an ORF with uncertain function. The CDR3 is 15 amino acids. Trimming took 0 bases from V and 4 from J, leaving 10 bases between them. The CDR3 nucleotides read TGCGCCAGCAGTCAATCGAGACAGCCAAATCAGCCCCAGCATTTT. Translated, it gives CASSQSRQPNQPQHF.